The rows below give T cell receptor beta chains drawn from one sample of a study of control samples from healthy donors and cancer patients. Sequencing was performed with immunoSEQ multiplex PCR; in TCRdb, only in-frame clones are kept and a portion is missing. Altogether around 250,000 clones are present, more than 65% being singletons, with the ten largest covering 13%. The source material was PBMCs. These receptors all come from a woman aged 55-70 years with lung cancer. The CDR3 runs from the conserved cysteine through the conserved F or W. A D gene is named only where the DNA matches it firmly. A row's size may be missing; if present it is once, few, many or a size class.

cdr3_aa cdr3_nt j_call d_call clone_size v_call
CASSRGGDRAFF TGTGCCAGCAGCCGAGGGGGGGACAGGGCGTTCTTC TRBJ2-1 TRBD1 . TRBV11-3
CASGLQEGLGGYTF TGCGCCAGCGGCTTACAGGAGGGATTGGGTGGCTACACCTTC TRBJ1-2 . . TRBV4-1
CASSASGQAKIEAFF TGTGCCAGCAGCGCTTCAGGACAGGCCAAAATCGAAGCTTTCTTT TRBJ1-1 TRBD1 . TRBV5-5
CSVVREGELFF TGCAGCGTTGTACGAGAGGGAGAACTGTTTTTT TRBJ1-4 . . TRBV29-1
CASSLVRGEAFF TGTGCCAGCAGCTTAGTCAGGGGTGAAGCTTTCTTT TRBJ1-1 . . TRBV13
CATSDSGTGFGYTF TGTGCCACCAGTGATTCGGGGACAGGTTTTGGCTACACCTTC TRBJ1-2 TRBD1 once TRBV24-1
CASSVRDRETQYF TGCGCCAGCAGCGTCCGGGACAGGGAGACCCAGTACTTC TRBJ2-5 TRBD1 . TRBV5-1
CATSDTGTSELGVDTQYF TGTGCCACCAGTGATACCGGGACTAGTGAGCTCGGGGTAGATACGCAGTATTTT TRBJ2-3 TRBD2 . TRBV24-1
CASTPEQATNEKLFF TGTGCCAGCACTCCGGAACAAGCAACTAATGAAAAACTGTTTTTT TRBJ1-4 . . TRBV6-5
CASSFTGDGANVLTF TGCGCCAGCAGCTTCACAGGGGATGGGGCCAACGTCCTGACTTTC TRBJ2-6 TRBD1 once TRBV5-1
CASSLHGAYEQYF TGTGCCAGCAGCCTCCACGGGGCCTACGAGCAGTACTTC TRBJ2-7 . few TRBV7-9
CASSYPAMSGDTQYF TGTGCCAGCAGTTACCCCGCGATGTCTGGGGATACGCAGTATTTT TRBJ2-3 . few TRBV6-6
CASSESARRTEAFF TGCGCCAGCAGTGAGTCGGCCCGACGAACTGAAGCTTTCTTT TRBJ1-1 . . TRBV10-1
CASSSFGQGIAEAFF TGTGCCAGCAGTTCCTTCGGACAGGGGATCGCTGAAGCTTTCTTT TRBJ1-1 TRBD1 . TRBV27
CASSWRGVAEAFF TGTGCCAGCAGCTGGCGGGGGGTAGCTGAAGCTTTCTTT TRBJ1-1 . . TRBV3-1/TRBV3-2
CASRPRRNYGYTF TGTGCCAGCCGGCCACGGCGGAACTATGGCTACACCTTC TRBJ1-2 . . TRBV6-5
CASSPEGYYGYTF TGTGCCAGCAGTCCAGAGGGCTACTATGGCTACACCTTC TRBJ1-2 . . TRBV12-3/TRBV12-4
CASSERGLNYGYTF TGCGCCAGCAGTGAGCGGGGGCTGAACTATGGCTACACCTTC TRBJ1-2 . . TRBV10-2
CATSELHRGDGAFF TGTGCCACCAGTGAACTCCACCGGGGGGATGGAGCTTTCTTT TRBJ1-1 . . TRBV24-1
CASRQGPYSNQPQHF TGTGCCAGCAGGCAGGGGCCCTATAGCAATCAGCCCCAGCATTTT TRBJ1-5 . few TRBV5-5
CAISEREMNTEAFF TGTGCCATCAGTGAAAGGGAAATGAACACTGAAGCTTTCTTT TRBJ1-1 . . TRBV10-3
CASSLVGRGQAEAFF TGTGCCAGCAGCTTAGTGGGCAGGGGGCAGGCTGAAGCTTTCTTT TRBJ1-1 TRBD1 . TRBV7-2
CASSLGGGTEETQYF TGCGCCAGCAGCTTGGGTGGCGGGACAGAAGAGACCCAGTACTTC TRBJ2-5 . . TRBV5-1
CASSIRAGYTGELFF TGTGCCAGTAGTATTCGGGCGGGATACACCGGGGAGCTGTTTTTT TRBJ2-2 . . TRBV19
CASSLTGGTGELFF TGTGCCAGCAGCTTAACAGGGGGCACCGGGGAGCTGTTTTTT TRBJ2-2 TRBD1 . TRBV5-5
CASSMSARSLRNTEAFF TGTGCCAGTAGTATGTCCGCCCGGTCCCTCCGGAACACTGAAGCTTTCTTT TRBJ1-1 . once TRBV19
CATSDPGQGSNEQFF TGTGCCACCAGTGATCCGGGACAGGGGTCGAATGAGCAGTTCTTC TRBJ2-1 TRBD1 once TRBV24-1
CASSNRVHEQYF TGTGCCAGTAGTAACAGGGTCCACGAGCAGTACTTC TRBJ2-7 . . TRBV19
CASRVAGTNEQYF TGTGCCAGCAGGGTAGCGGGAACCAACGAGCAGTACTTC TRBJ2-7 TRBD2 many TRBV7-2
CASSSLSGSGFF TGTGCCAGCAGCTCCTTAAGCGGGAGTGGGTTCTTC TRBJ2-1 TRBD2 few TRBV11-1
CASTPSGVNNEQFF TGTGCCAGCACCCCTAGCGGGGTGAACAATGAGCAGTTCTTC TRBJ2-1 TRBD2 . TRBV7-3
CASSLDRLDEQFF TGTGCCAGCAGCTTGGACAGGTTGGATGAGCAGTTCTTC TRBJ2-1 TRBD1 . TRBV11-2
CASSPTSTNTGELFF TGCGCCAGCAGCCCTACTAGTACGAACACCGGGGAGCTGTTTTTT TRBJ2-2 . . TRBV5-1
CASSLWAGWRNTEAFF TGTGCCAGCAGCTTGTGGGCAGGGTGGAGGAACACTGAAGCTTTCTTT TRBJ1-1 . . TRBV5-4
CASSLGRGYNYYGYTF TGTGCCAGCAGTTTAGGCAGGGGGTACAACTACTATGGCTACACCTTC TRBJ1-2 TRBD1 . TRBV27
CATSVLAGDGELFF TGTGCCACCAGCGTCCTTGCCGGGGACGGGGAGCTGTTTTTT TRBJ2-2 . . TRBV2
CASSAGTPGTDTQYF TGTGCCAGCAGCGCCGGGACCCCAGGCACAGATACGCAGTATTTT TRBJ2-3 . . TRBV9
CATSRGAGENIQYF TGTGCCACCAGCAGAGGGGCGGGGGAAAACATTCAGTACTTC TRBJ2-4 TRBD2 . TRBV15
CASSLPHQGRTEAFF TGTGCCAGCAGCTTACCGCATCAGGGGCGGACTGAAGCTTTCTTT TRBJ1-1 . . TRBV11-2
CASSHPGQMNTEAFF TGCGCCAGCAGCCACCCCGGACAGATGAACACTGAAGCTTTCTTT TRBJ1-1 . . TRBV4-1
CASSPRAFSGNTIYF TGTGCCAGCAGCCCACGGGCCTTTTCTGGAAACACCATATATTTT TRBJ1-3 . . TRBV11-2
CASSLADAGEKLFF TGTGCCAGCAGCTTAGCCGATGCAGGGGAAAAACTGTTTTTT TRBJ1-4 . few TRBV7-9
CAGSLVPGGTEAFF TGCGCCGGCAGCTTGGTCCCGGGGGGCACTGAAGCTTTCTTT TRBJ1-1 . . TRBV5-1
CASSQETGTAFF TGTGCCAGCAGCCAAGAGACTGGGACAGCTTTCTTT TRBJ1-1 . . TRBV3-1/TRBV3-2
CASSTGTRNEKLFF TGTGCCAGCAGCACCGGGACAAGGAATGAAAAACTGTTTTTT TRBJ1-4 . . TRBV5-6
CASSSQSNTEAFF TGCGCCAGCAGCTCTCAATCAAACACTGAAGCTTTCTTT TRBJ1-1 . . TRBV5-1
CASRPGGSSGNTIYF TGTGCCAGTCGGCCGGGGGGTTCCTCTGGAAACACCATATATTTT TRBJ1-3 . . TRBV18
CASSYDRASPLHF TGTGCCAGCAGCTACGACAGGGCTTCACCCCTCCACTTT TRBJ1-6 TRBD1 . TRBV13
CATSRDLPARLGSGANVLTF TGTGCCACCAGCAGAGATCTTCCAGCACGGCTTGGCTCTGGGGCCAACGTCCTGACTTTC TRBJ2-6 . . TRBV15
CASSPPSGGTIYF TGTGCCAGCTCACCTCCCTCGGGTGGCACCATATATTTT TRBJ1-3 . . TRBV18
CASSEAQGGREKLFF TGTGCCAGCAGTGAAGCGCAAGGGGGCCGTGAAAAACTGTTTTTT TRBJ1-4 TRBD1 . TRBV2
CASRLSDGYEQYF TGCGCCAGCAGGCTATCGGACGGCTACGAGCAGTACTTC TRBJ2-7 . . TRBV5-1
CATHRQGAFYEQYF TGTGCCACCCATAGACAGGGGGCGTTTTACGAGCAGTACTTC TRBJ2-7 TRBD1 . TRBV28
CASSVGEVSPLHF TGTGCCAGCAGCGTAGGCGAAGTCTCACCCCTCCACTTT TRBJ1-6 . . TRBV9
CSVEDLRGSDEKLFF TGCAGCGTTGAAGATCTCCGGGGATCGGATGAAAAACTGTTTTTT TRBJ1-4 . . TRBV29-1